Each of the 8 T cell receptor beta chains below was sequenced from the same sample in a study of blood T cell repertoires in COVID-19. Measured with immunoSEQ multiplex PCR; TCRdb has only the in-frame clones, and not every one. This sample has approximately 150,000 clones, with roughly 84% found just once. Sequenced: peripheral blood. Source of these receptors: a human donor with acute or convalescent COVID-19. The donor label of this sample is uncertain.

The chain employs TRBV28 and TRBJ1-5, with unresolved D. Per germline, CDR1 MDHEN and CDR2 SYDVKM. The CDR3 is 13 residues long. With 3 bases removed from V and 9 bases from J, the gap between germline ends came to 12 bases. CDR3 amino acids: CASSLGSPLPQHF. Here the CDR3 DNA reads TGTGCCAGCAGTTTGGGCAGTCCGTTGCCCCAGCATTTT.

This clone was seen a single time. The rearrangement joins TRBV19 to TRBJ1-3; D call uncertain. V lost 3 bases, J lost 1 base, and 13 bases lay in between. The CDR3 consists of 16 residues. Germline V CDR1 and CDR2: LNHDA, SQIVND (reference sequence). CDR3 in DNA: TGTGCCAGTAGTATCGGGGATCTGGGATCTGGAAACACCATATATTTT. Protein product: CASSIGDLGSGNTIYF.

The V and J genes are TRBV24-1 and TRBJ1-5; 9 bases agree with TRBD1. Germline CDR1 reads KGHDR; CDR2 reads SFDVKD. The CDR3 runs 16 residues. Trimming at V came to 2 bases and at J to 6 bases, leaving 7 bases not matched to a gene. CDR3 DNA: TGTGCCACCAGTGATTCCGGGACAGGGTACGGTCAGCCCCAGCATTTT. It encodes CATSDSGTGYGQPQHF.

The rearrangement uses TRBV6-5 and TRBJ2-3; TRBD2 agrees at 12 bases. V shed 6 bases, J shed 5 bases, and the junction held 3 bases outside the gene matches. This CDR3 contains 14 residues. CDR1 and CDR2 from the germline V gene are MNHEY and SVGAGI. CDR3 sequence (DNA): TGTGCCAGCAGCGGACTAGCGGGGTTAGATACGCAGTATTTT. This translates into CASSGLAGLDTQYF.

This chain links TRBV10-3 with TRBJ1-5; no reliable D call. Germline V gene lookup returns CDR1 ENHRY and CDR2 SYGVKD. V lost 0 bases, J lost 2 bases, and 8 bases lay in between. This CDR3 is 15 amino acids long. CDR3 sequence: CAISESGGGNQPQHF. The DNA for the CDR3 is TGTGCCATCAGTGAGTCCGGAGGAGGCAATCAGCCCCAGCATTTT.

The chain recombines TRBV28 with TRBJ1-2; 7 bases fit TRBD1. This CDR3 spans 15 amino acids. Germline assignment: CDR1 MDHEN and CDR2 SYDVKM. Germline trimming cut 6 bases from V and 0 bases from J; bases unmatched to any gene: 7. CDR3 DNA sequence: TGTGCCAGCAGGGTCGGGACAGCTTCTAACTATGGCTACACCTTC. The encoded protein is CASRVGTASNYGYTF.

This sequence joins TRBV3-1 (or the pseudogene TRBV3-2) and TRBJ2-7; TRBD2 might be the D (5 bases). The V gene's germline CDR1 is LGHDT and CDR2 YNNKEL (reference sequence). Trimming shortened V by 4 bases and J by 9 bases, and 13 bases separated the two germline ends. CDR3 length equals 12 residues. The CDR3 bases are TGTGCCAGCAGCCTAGGAGGTCGGGGGCAGTACTTC. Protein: CASSLGGRGQYF.

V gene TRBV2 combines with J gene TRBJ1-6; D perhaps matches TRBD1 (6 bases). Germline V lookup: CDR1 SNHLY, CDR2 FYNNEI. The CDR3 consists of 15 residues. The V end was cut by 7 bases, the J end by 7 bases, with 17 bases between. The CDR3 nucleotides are TGTGCCAGCATCCCCCGGGACACTAGAAATTCACCCCTCCACTTT. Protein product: CASIPRDTRNSPLHF.